These 14 T cell receptor beta chains were all obtained from the same sample, sequenced in a study of Ad26.COV2.S vaccination and SARS-CoV-2 variants. TCRdb keeps only in-frame clones here, not all; method: immunoSEQ multiplex PCR. The sample lists hundreds of thousands of clones; over 75% were seen once. Regarding treatment: roughly 20 received Ad26.COV2.S at low or high dose, single or two shots; 5 received placebo; per-sample allocation not given. Day 63 after the first injection of vaccine or placebo was the sampling time. The starting material was peripheral blood, obtained in a trial of Ad26.COV2.S vaccine versus placebo. Receptors originate from a person aged 18-65 years who received the Ad26.COV2.S COVID-19 vaccine or a placebo.

The chain joins TRBV6-2 or TRBV6-3 to TRBJ2-1; 15 bases agree with TRBD2. The CDR3 totals 17 residues. In germline, CDR1 is MNHEY, CDR2 SVGEGT. The V segment lost 4 bases and the J segment 5 bases; nucleotides outside the gene matches: 6. CDR3 protein: CASSLGLAGGSHNEQFF. Here the CDR3 DNA reads TGTGCCAGCAGTTTAGGACTAGCGGGGGGGTCCCACAATGAGCAGTTCTTC.

The chain recombines TRBV7-2 with TRBJ1-5, with D unresolved. Per the germline V gene, CDR1 is SGHTA and CDR2 is FQGNSA. Between the trimmed V and J ends, which lost 5 bases and 11 bases, there was a span of 31 bases. The CDR3 has 18 residues. The CDR3 DNA follows: TGTGCCAGCAGCCCACACCCCTTCGACAATTTTCAACCCGTGGCCCAGCATTTT. Encoded protein: CASSPHPFDNFQPVAQHF.

This chain uses TRBV5-5 with TRBJ2-1; TRBD2 is a possible D gene (6 bases). Germline CDR1 reads SGHKS; CDR2 reads YYEKEE (reference sequence). The CDR3 runs 15 residues. V was clipped by 3 bases and J by 0 bases, with 10 bases between them. The chain's CDR3 is CASSSGTSSYNEQFF. CDR3 in DNA: TGTGCCAGCAGCTCCGGGACTTCCTCCTACAATGAGCAGTTCTTC.

This chain's CDR3 is CASTLGRVGSPLHF. The CDR3, as DNA: TGTGCCAGCACCCTGGGCAGGGTGGGTTCACCCCTCCACTTT. This rearrangement joins TRBV6-5 to TRBJ1-6; D is possibly TRBD1 (5 bases). V lost 7 bases and J 9 bases, leaving 16 bases between the germline ends. The CDR3 is 14 residues long. CDR1 and CDR2 from the germline V gene are MNHEY and SVGAGI.

The chain has TRBV4-2 and TRBJ2-7; TRBD2 is a possible D gene (5 bases). The CDR3 is made up of 16 amino acids. Germline V CDR1 and CDR2: LGHNA, YNFKEQ. V was clipped by 1 base and J by 8 bases, with 21 bases between them. The CDR3 DNA is TGTGCCAGCAGCCAAGGAGGGCAGGTCACCTTTGAGAAGCAGTACTTC. Translating gives CASSQGGQVTFEKQYF.

The chain couples TRBV5-5 to TRBJ2-1; 13 positions match TRBD2. CDR3 length equals 16 residues. The V and J ends lost 5 bases and 2 bases, in that order; junction bases with no gene match: 4. CDR1 is SGHKS, CDR2 YYEKEE, per germline (reference sequence). CDR3 residues: CASSSTSGGAYNEQFF. The CDR3 DNA sequence: TGTGCCAGCAGTTCAACTAGCGGGGGGGCCTACAATGAGCAGTTCTTC.

This chain links TRBV5-8 with TRBJ1-3; D is undetermined. V shed 0 bases and J shed 0 bases, with 7 bases lying between them. This CDR3 is 15 amino acids long. Germline V gene lookup returns CDR1 SGHTS and CDR2 YDEGEE. The CDR3 is CASSLGSLSGNTIYF. In DNA form, the CDR3 reads TGTGCCAGCAGCTTGGGCAGCCTCTCTGGAAACACCATATATTTT.

V usage is TRBV7-3 and J usage is TRBJ2-1; either TRBD1 or TRBD2 may supply D (7 bases each). CDR3 size: 15 residues. V was shortened by 5 bases and J by 4 bases, with 15 bases between the two germline ends. Germline assignment: CDR1 SGHTA and CDR2 FQGTGA. The DNA for the CDR3 is TGTGCCAGCAGCCAACAGGGGACTATATACAATGAGCAGTTCTTC. Protein product: CASSQQGTIYNEQFF. The full variable domain, rest sourced from reference TRBV7-3 and TRBJ2-1, is GAGVSQTPSNKVTEKGKYVELRCDPISGHTALYWYRQSLGQGPEFLIYFQGTGAADDSGLPNDRFFAVRPEGSVSTLKIQRTERGDSAVYLCASSQQGTIYNEQFFGPGTRLTVL.

The table lists this clone with a few counts. The J gene is TRBJ1-4, the V gene TRBV9, with D unclear. From germline, CDR1 is SGDLS and CDR2 YYNGEE. V was cut by 5 bases and J by 6 bases, with 17 bases left in between. CDR3 length: 15 amino acids. The CDR3 DNA reads as TGTGCCAGCAGTCCTTCCGGTGGGATGTATGAAAAACTGTTTTTT. Encoded protein: CASSPSGGMYEKLFF.

The rearrangement links TRBV11-2 to TRBJ2-5, with 8 bases aligning to TRBD2. Unmatched junction bases numbered 8, after V lost 6 bases and J lost 2 bases. Per the germline V gene, CDR1 is SGHAT and CDR2 is FQNNGV. The length of the CDR3 is 15 residues. The CDR3 spells CASRARGGEQETQYF. Written as DNA, the CDR3 is TGTGCCAGCAGGGCACGGGGGGGAGAACAAGAGACCCAGTACTTC.

The chain links TRBV5-1 to TRBJ2-7; tentative D call: TRBD1 (5 bases). V was shortened by 0 bases and J by 4 bases, with 20 bases between the two germline ends. CDR3 length: 17 residues. Germline CDR1 reads SGHRS; CDR2 reads YFSETQ. CDR3 loop: CASSLAGQGSQLYEQYF. DNA of the CDR3: TGCGCCAGCAGCTTGGCGGGTCAGGGTAGCCAACTTTACGAGCAGTACTTC. Full variable domain (remainder filled in from reference TRBV5-1 and TRBJ2-7): KAGVTQTPRYLIKTRGQQVTLSCSPISGHRSVSWYQQTPGQGLQFLFEYFSETQRNKGNFPGRFSGRQFSNSRSEMNVSTLELGDSALYLCASSLAGQGSQLYEQYFGPGTRLTVT.

This chain connects TRBV9 to TRBJ1-1; TRBD1 agrees at 7 bases. Germline CDR1 and CDR2: SGDLS and YYNGEE. This CDR3 contains 15 residues. The junction had 6 bases not matched to a gene; V was cut back by 4 bases and J by 0 bases. The CDR3 region has the DNA TGTGCCAGCAGCAGCCGAACAGGGGTGAACACTGAAGCTTTCTTT. It specifies CASSSRTGVNTEAFF. Using reference TRBV9 and TRBJ1-1 for the parts outside the CDR3, the full variable domain is DSGVTQTPKHLITATGQRVTLRCSPRSGDLSVYWYQQSLDQGLQFLIQYYNGEERAKGNILERFSAQQFPDLHSELNLSSLELGDSALYFCASSSRTGVNTEAFFGQGTRLTVV.

The chain employs TRBV28 and TRBJ2-3; tentatively, D is TRBD1 or TRBD2 (5 bases each). Trimming took 6 bases from V and 1 from J, leaving 11 bases between them. This CDR3 has 14 residues. CDR1 MDHEN and CDR2 SYDVKM come from the germline V gene. The CDR3 region has the DNA TGTGCCAGCAGCAAAACGGGACGCACAGATACGCAGTATTTT. Translating gives CASSKTGRTDTQYF.

The chain employs TRBV7-8 and TRBJ1-5, with D uncertain. V gave up 5 bases and J gave up 5 bases, with 13 bases separating them. CDR3 length: 14 amino acids. Germline-derived CDR1 and CDR2 are SGHVS and FQNEAQ. The CDR3 DNA follows: TGTGCCAGCAGCGCCTCCGGGGAATATCAGCCCCAGCATTTT. This codes for CASSASGEYQPQHF.